Below are 3 T cell receptor beta chains sequenced from a single sample in a study of shared clonotypes between healthy human individuals. Sequenced by immunoSEQ multiplex PCR; TCRdb stores in-frame clones only, minus some. The profile covers 2 million to 2.5 million clones, with 95% appearing a single time and 0.13% taken by the ten largest. Source material: naive CD4+ T cells sorted from blood. Subset here: CD45RA+ positively selected. Receptors were obtained from a man aged 18 to 29 in good health.

The chain has TRBV2 and TRBJ2-7; 11 nucleotides line up with TRBD1. This CDR3 comprises 15 residues. Germline CDR1 SNHLY, CDR2 FYNNEI. The junction had 7 bases not matched to a gene; V was cut back by 6 bases and J by 3 bases. CDR3 sequence: CASRPSGTGGYEQYF. The CDR3 DNA follows: TGTGCCAGCAGACCGTCCGGGACAGGGGGCTACGAGCAGTACTTC.

The rearrangement joins TRBV30 to TRBJ2-5, with TRBD1 matching 7 bases. Germline CDR1 GTSNPN, CDR2 SVGIG (reference sequence). The CDR3 runs 13 residues. V lost 0 bases and J lost 5; bases outside the gene matches: 3. The CDR3 loop is CAWSVRQGETQYF. CDR3 DNA: TGTGCCTGGAGTGTGAGACAGGGTGAGACCCAGTACTTC.

This clone was seen once. V usage is TRBV6-5 and J usage is TRBJ2-3; D possibly corresponds to TRBD2 (5 bases). Trimming took off 2 bases at V and 0 bases at J, with 9 bases between the two ends. CDR1 MNHEY and CDR2 SVGAGI come from the germline V gene. CDR3 length: 15 amino acids. For the CDR3, the DNA is TGTGCCAGCAGTTACACGGGGTTGAGCACAGATACGCAGTATTTT. It translates to CASSYTGLSTDTQYF.